The rows below give T cell receptor beta chains drawn from one sample of a study of human T cells and chemical hapten exposure. TCRdb re-called the RACE reads through MiXCR, storing one row per CDR3 protein. The sample yields about 380,000 distinct CDR3 sequences, 4.5% to 6% seen once. The input for sequencing was whole blood, taken in connection with sensitization to the hapten diphenylcyclopropenone (DPC). The origin of the receptors is a woman aged 45-59 years with alopecia areata. Some clones in this sample may be carry-over from other donors' samples. CDR3s include the opening cysteine and the closing phenylalanine or tryptophan. D genes are given only for firm matches. Only part of the rows carry a size: once, few, many, or a class if the clone is expanded.

D,size,J,V,CDR3,DNA
NA,few,TRBJ1-2,TRBV29-1,CSVDGTEANYGYTF,TGCAGCGTTGACGGGACGGAAGCTAACTATGGCTACACCTTC
TRBD1,many,TRBJ1-5,TRBV12-3/TRBV12-4,CASSPTGGQPQHF,TGTGCCAGCTCACCCACAGGGGGGCAGCCCCAGCATTTT
TRBD2,many,TRBJ2-5,TRBV29-1,CSLRNSGEQETQYF,TGCAGCCTGAGAAATAGCGGGGAGCAAGAGACCCAGTACTTC
NA,many,TRBJ1-5,TRBV12-3/TRBV12-4,CASSFGGIYQPQHF,TGTGCCAGCAGTTTCGGGGGCATCTATCAGCCCCAGCATTTT
NA,many,TRBJ2-1,TRBV10-3,CAISLQGSRPNYNEQFF,TGTGCCATCAGTCTTCAAGGCTCTCGGCCTAACTACAATGAGCAGTTCTTC
NA,few,TRBJ1-2,TRBV11-2,CASRSPGGRANGYTF,TGTGCCAGCAGGTCCCCCGGGGGCAGGGCCAATGGCTACACCTTC
TRBD2,NA,TRBJ2-3,TRBV20-1,CSATLAGGPDTQYF,TGCAGTGCTACCCTAGCGGGAGGACCAGATACGCAGTATTTT
TRBD1,NA,TRBJ1-5,TRBV5-1,CASSEGTGSNQPQHF,TGCGCCAGCTCCGAAGGGACAGGGAGCAATCAGCCCCAGCATTTT
NA,few,TRBJ1-5,TRBV4-2,CASSQDWAQPQHF,TGTGCCAGCAGCCAAGACTGGGCACAGCCCCAGCATTTT
NA,many,TRBJ1-1,TRBV6-2/TRBV6-3,CASSYSDRGRHQENTEAFF,TGTGCCAGCAGTTACTCGGATAGAGGACGGCATCAAGAAAACACTGAAGCTTTCTTT
NA,few,TRBJ1-2,TRBV29-1,CSVEIETGAIYGYTF,TGCAGCGTTGAAATAGAAACGGGGGCCATATATGGCTACACCTTC
NA,NA,TRBJ1-3,TRBV12-3/TRBV12-4,CASSLQGRFSGNTIYF,TGTGCCAGCAGTTTGCAGGGTCGATTTTCTGGAAACACCATATATTTT
NA,few,TRBJ2-7,TRBV18,CASSPQSQAYEQYF,TGTGCCAGCTCACCGCAAAGCCAAGCCTACGAGCAGTACTTC
NA,few,TRBJ2-7,TRBV9,CASSVDGAGEQYF,TGTGCCAGCAGCGTAGATGGGGCGGGGGAGCAGTACTTC
TRBD2,NA,TRBJ2-7,TRBV12-3/TRBV12-4,CASSLGVTSGHEQYF,TGTGCCAGCAGTTTAGGCGTAACTAGCGGGCACGAGCAGTACTTC
NA,NA,TRBJ1-4,TRBV27,CASSLYGGRKLFF,TGTGCCAGCAGTTTGTACGGGGGTAGGAAACTGTTTTTT
NA,few,TRBJ2-3,TRBV6-5,CASSPGLFGDTQYF,TGTGCCAGCAGCCCGGGACTCTTCGGGGATACGCAGTATTTT
NA,few,TRBJ2-4,TRBV7-6,CASSLGSGAIVALGKNIQYF,TGTGCCAGCAGCCTAGGTTCGGGGGCGATTGTCGCATTAGGCAAAAACATTCAGTACTTC
NA,few,TRBJ2-7,TRBV6-2/TRBV6-3,CASSYSLSYEQYF,TGTGCCAGCAGTTACTCACTCTCCTACGAGCAGTACTTC
NA,few,TRBJ1-5,TRBV6-2/TRBV6-3,CASSSQALNQPQHF,TGTGCCAGCAGTTCTCAAGCCCTCAATCAGCCCCAGCATTTT
TRBD1,few,TRBJ1-1,TRBV20-1,CSATRGSQNTEAFF,TGCAGTGCAACCAGGGGGTCGCAGAACACTGAAGCTTTCTTT
NA,many,TRBJ2-3,TRBV9,CASSVAGDSSTDTQYF,TGTGCCAGCAGCGTCGCAGGGGATTCTAGCACAGATACGCAGTATTTT
NA,NA,TRBJ2-5,TRBV5-1,CASSLGATRETQYF,TGCGCCAGCAGCTTGGGGGCAACCCGGGAGACCCAGTACTTC
NA,many,TRBJ1-1,TRBV15,CATSRDRRGRAFF,TGTGCCACCAGCAGAGATCGGAGGGGCCGAGCTTTCTTT
TRBD1,many,TRBJ1-1,TRBV7-2,CASSWRTGVEAFF,TGTGCCAGCAGCTGGAGGACAGGGGTTGAAGCTTTCTTT
NA,many,TRBJ1-5,TRBV29-1,CSVGSQPQHF,TGCAGCGTTGGTAGTCAGCCCCAGCATTTT
NA,few,TRBJ1-4,TRBV7-2,CASSLGGTLGEKLFF,TGTGCCAGCAGCTTAGGGGGGACCTTAGGTGAAAAACTGTTTTTT
NA,few,TRBJ2-1,TRBV3-1,CASSQMQIYNEQFF,TGTGCCAGCAGCCAAATGCAGATTTACAATGAGCAGTTCTTC
NA,NA,TRBJ1-5,TRBV12-3/TRBV12-4,CASSFAPTWGGNQPQHF,TGTGCCAGCAGTTTTGCGCCGACATGGGGGGGCAATCAGCCCCAGCATTTT
TRBD1,NA,TRBJ1-1,TRBV6-2/TRBV6-3,CASSPDRVMAEAFF,TGTGCCAGCAGCCCGGACAGGGTTATGGCTGAAGCTTTCTTT
TRBD2,NA,TRBJ2-2,TRBV5-6,CASSPGTSGGGELFF,TGTGCCAGCAGCCCCGGGACTAGCGGAGGCGGGGAGCTGTTTTTT
NA,NA,TRBJ1-3,TRBV6-5,CASSGTPVETIYF,TGTGCCAGCAGTGGGACCCCTGTGGAGACCATATATTTT
NA,NA,TRBJ2-1,TRBV12-3/TRBV12-4,CASTPTLHESEQFF,TGTGCCAGCACCCCGACCCTCCATGAGAGTGAGCAGTTCTTC
TRBD1,few,TRBJ2-7,TRBV10-2,CASSERRTGHYEQYF,TGCGCCAGCAGTGAGAGAAGGACAGGGCACTACGAGCAGTACTTC
NA,NA,TRBJ2-6,TRBV5-1,CASSLVQGLPGANVLTF,TGCGCCAGCAGCTTGGTTCAGGGTCTGCCCGGGGCCAACGTCCTGACTTTC
NA,NA,TRBJ1-5,TRBV2,CASTTGRPNQPQHF,TGTGCCAGCACTACCGGACGGCCCAATCAGCCCCAGCATTTT
NA,many,TRBJ2-7,TRBV29-1,CSVVSRTSYEQYF,TGCAGCGTTGTGAGTAGAACCTCCTACGAGCAGTACTTC